This is a list of T cell receptor beta chains from one sample in a study of blood T cell repertoires in COVID-19. TCRdb's table, derived via immunoSEQ multiplex PCR, lists solely in-frame clones and lacks some. The sample lists about 220,000 clones; approximately 86% were seen once. The sequenced sample was PBMCs or T cells enriched from blood (not recorded which). The receptors stem from a woman in her 50s with acute COVID-19. The CDR3 runs from the conserved cysteine through the conserved F or W. The D gene is left open where the match is weak. Size is stated for part of the rows, as once, few or many counts, or as a class when the clone is expanded.

V	D	length	size	J	DNA	CDR3
TRBV6-6	TRBD1	14	NA	TRBJ1-2	TGTGCCAGCAGCCAGGGACAGGGGATGCGTGGCTACACCTTC	CASSQGQGMRGYTF
TRBV3-1/TRBV3-2	NA	16	once	TRBJ2-3	TGTGCCAGCAGCCAAGACCCCCCAGGGTCCCCAGATACGCAGTATTTT	CASSQDPPGSPDTQYF
TRBV27	NA	16	NA	TRBJ1-4	TGTGCCAGCAGTTTAATAGCCGGGGGGACTAATGAAAAACTGTTTTTT	CASSLIAGGTNEKLFF
TRBV27	NA	14	NA	TRBJ1-5	TGTGCCAGCAGTCTACAGGGACCCCATCAGCCCCAGCATTTT	CASSLQGPHQPQHF
TRBV24-1	NA	16	NA	TRBJ2-1	TGTGCCACCAGTGATAGCGGAGTACGGACTGAATATGAGCAGTTCTTC	CATSDSGVRTEYEQFF
TRBV6-5	NA	14	NA	TRBJ2-7	TGTGCCAGCAGTCAACTACGGGTCTACTACGAGCAGTACTTC	CASSQLRVYYEQYF
TRBV28	TRBD1	17	NA	TRBJ1-1	TGTGCCAGCAGTTCAGAGACCTCCGGGACAGGGGAAACTGAAGCTTTCTTT	CASSSETSGTGETEAFF
TRBV7-6	NA	12	NA	TRBJ2-1	TGTGCCAGCAGCCCAAGCGAGGATGAGCAGTTCTTC	CASSPSEDEQFF
TRBV19	TRBD1	13	once	TRBJ1-1	TGTGCCAGTAGTATTGGGACAGGGGGTGAAGCTTTCTTT	CASSIGTGGEAFF
TRBV20-1	NA	9	NA	TRBJ2-7	TGCAGTGTCCCCGGCGAGCAGTACTTC	CSVPGEQYF
TRBV6-6	NA	14	NA	TRBJ2-1	TGTGCCAGCAGACCGATCCTAGGTGTCCCTGAGCAGTTCTTC	CASRPILGVPEQFF
TRBV21-1	NA	14	once	TRBJ1-4	TGTGCCAGCAGCAAATTGCCCAGGGTTGAAAAACTGTTTTTT	CASSKLPRVEKLFF
TRBV9	NA	13	medium-sized	TRBJ1-1	TGTGCCAGCAATCCGCGGGGGGGCAGTGAAGCTTTCTTT	CASNPRGGSEAFF
TRBV24-1	TRBD2	15	NA	TRBJ2-7	TGTGCCACCAGTGATCCTATTGGGGGGGCCTACGAGCAGTACTTC	CATSDPIGGAYEQYF
TRBV19	TRBD2	15	NA	TRBJ2-2	TGTGCCAGTACCCCGGGAGGGATCAACACCGGGGAGCTGTTTTTT	CASTPGGINTGELFF
TRBV7-6	NA	15	NA	TRBJ1-4	TGTGCCAGCAGCCTTACGCCAGGAATTAATGAAAAACTGTTTTTT	CASSLTPGINEKLFF
TRBV28	TRBD2	16	NA	TRBJ2-7	TGTGCCAGCAGTTTAGCAGCGGGAGTAAGAGCCTACGAGCAGTACTTC	CASSLAAGVRAYEQYF
TRBV7-6	TRBD2	17	NA	TRBJ2-2	TGTGCCAGCAGCTTACGTAGCGGGGCGACGAACACCGGGGAGCTGTTTTTT	CASSLRSGATNTGELFF
TRBV18	TRBD1	16	few	TRBJ2-2	TGTGCCAGCTCACCTAGACAGGGGTCGGGCACCGGGGAGCTGTTTTTT	CASSPRQGSGTGELFF
TRBV7-3	NA	16	NA	TRBJ2-3	TGTGCCAGCAGCTTAAATGGGGGGAAGGGCCCAGATACGCAGTATTTT	CASSLNGGKGPDTQYF
TRBV19	NA	12	NA	TRBJ1-1	TGTGCCAGTAGTCTCTCCCAGGATGAAGCTTTCTTT	CASSLSQDEAFF
TRBV27	TRBD2	17	NA	TRBJ2-1	TGTGCCAGCAGTCCCATCAGTCTAGCGGGAGTTAACAATGAGCAGTTCTTC	CASSPISLAGVNNEQFF
TRBV28	NA	17	once	TRBJ2-5	TGTGCCAGCAGTTCACCGCTCCAGGGGTACCCACGGGAGACCCAGTACTTC	CASSSPLQGYPRETQYF
TRBV19	NA	14	NA	TRBJ2-1	TGTGCCAGTAGCGACAGATCTACTTTCAATGAGCAGTTCTTC	CASSDRSTFNEQFF
TRBV11-2	NA	16	NA	TRBJ1-1	TGTGCCAGCAGCCCCCGGACCGCTAGCCTGAACACTGAAGCTTTCTTT	CASSPRTASLNTEAFF
TRBV28	NA	13	NA	TRBJ1-4	TGTGCCAGCATCACAGGGAATAGTGAAAAACTGTTTTTT	CASITGNSEKLFF
TRBV2	NA	15	NA	TRBJ2-1	TGTGCCAGCAGTGAAGCTATCCCGTCCTACAATGAGCAGTTCTTC	CASSEAIPSYNEQFF
TRBV3-1/TRBV3-2	TRBD1	16	NA	TRBJ1-6	TGTGCCAGCAGCCGACAGGGGAGCTCCTATAATTCACCCCTCCACTTT	CASSRQGSSYNSPLHF
TRBV19	NA	15	NA	TRBJ2-6	TGTGCCAGCAACAGGGAGAGATGGGGGGCCAACGTCCTGACTTTC	CASNRERWGANVLTF
TRBV7-6	NA	16	NA	TRBJ2-1	TGTGCCAGCAGCTTAGGGCAAACTAGCTCCTACAATGAGCAGTTCTTC	CASSLGQTSSYNEQFF
TRBV13	NA	12	once	TRBJ2-7	TGTGCCAGCAGCACACTAAGGGGGGAGCAGTACTTC	CASSTLRGEQYF
TRBV5-1	TRBD1	15	NA	TRBJ1-1	TGCGCCAGCAGCATCCAGGGGGTCACGAACACTGAAGCTTTCTTT	CASSIQGVTNTEAFF
TRBV5-1	NA	18	NA	TRBJ2-3	TGCGCCAGCAGCTTGGCCTTCCTTGCGGGAACTAGCACAGATACGCAGTATTTT	CASSLAFLAGTSTDTQYF
TRBV7-3	NA	14	once	TRBJ2-2	TGTGCCAGCAGCCCGACAGGGAACACCGGGGAGCTGTTTTTT	CASSPTGNTGELFF
TRBV18	TRBD1	16	NA	TRBJ1-2	TGTGCCAGCTCACCGAGAGATGACAGGGGAGGGTATGGCTACACCTTC	CASSPRDDRGGYGYTF
TRBV2	NA	13	NA	TRBJ2-7	TGTGCCAGCACCGCGCAGGCGGGGCACGAGCAGTACTTC	CASTAQAGHEQYF
TRBV28	TRBD2	13	NA	TRBJ2-7	TGTGCCAGCACCTTGCGGACTAGCTCCGAGCAGTACTTC	CASTLRTSSEQYF
TRBV7-2	TRBD1	15	NA	TRBJ2-7	TGTGCCAGCAGCCCAGGACAGGGAAGTTACTACGAGCAGTACTTC	CASSPGQGSYYEQYF
TRBV11-2	NA	17	NA	TRBJ2-3	TGTGCCAGCAGCTTAGAAACGGGGAACGCTCCCTCAGATACGCAGTATTTT	CASSLETGNAPSDTQYF
TRBV6-5	TRBD1	15	NA	TRBJ2-7	TGTGCCAGCAGTTTCCGGACAGGGGGGATCGGCGAGCAGTACTTC	CASSFRTGGIGEQYF